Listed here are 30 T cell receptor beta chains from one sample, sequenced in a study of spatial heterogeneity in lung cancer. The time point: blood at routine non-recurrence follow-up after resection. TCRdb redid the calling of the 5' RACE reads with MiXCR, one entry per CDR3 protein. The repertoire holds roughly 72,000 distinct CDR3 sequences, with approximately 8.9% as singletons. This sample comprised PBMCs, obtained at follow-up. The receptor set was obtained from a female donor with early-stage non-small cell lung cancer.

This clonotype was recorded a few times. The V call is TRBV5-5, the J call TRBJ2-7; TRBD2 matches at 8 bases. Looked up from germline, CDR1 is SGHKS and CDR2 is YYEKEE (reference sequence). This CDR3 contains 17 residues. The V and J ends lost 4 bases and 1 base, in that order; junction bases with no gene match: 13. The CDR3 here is CASSPGAGASSSYEQYF. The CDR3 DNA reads TGTGCCAGCAGCCCGGGAGCGGGAGCCTCCTCATCCTACGAGCAGTACTTC.

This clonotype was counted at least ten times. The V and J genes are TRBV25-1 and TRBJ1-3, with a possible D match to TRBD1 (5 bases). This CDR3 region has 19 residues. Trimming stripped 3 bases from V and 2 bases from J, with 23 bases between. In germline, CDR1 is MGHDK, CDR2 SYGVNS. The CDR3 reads CASSEQGVRLEMPGNTIYF. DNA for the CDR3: TGTGCCAGCAGTGAGCAGGGTGTCAGATTAGAAATGCCTGGAAACACCATATATTTT. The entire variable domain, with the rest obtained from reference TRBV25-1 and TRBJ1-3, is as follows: EADIYQTPRYLVIGTGKKITLECSQTMGHDKMYWYQQDPGMELHLIHYSYGVNSTEKGDLSSESTVSRIRTEHFPLTLESARPSHTSQYLCASSEQGVRLEMPGNTIYFGEGSWLTVV.

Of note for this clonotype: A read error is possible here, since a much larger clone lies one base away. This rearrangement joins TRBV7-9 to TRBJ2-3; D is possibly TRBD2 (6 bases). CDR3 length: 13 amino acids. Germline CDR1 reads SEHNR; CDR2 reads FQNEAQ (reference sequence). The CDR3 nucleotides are TGTGCCGGTCTTGGGGGGTCCACAGATACGCGGTATTTT. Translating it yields CAGLGGSTDTRYF.

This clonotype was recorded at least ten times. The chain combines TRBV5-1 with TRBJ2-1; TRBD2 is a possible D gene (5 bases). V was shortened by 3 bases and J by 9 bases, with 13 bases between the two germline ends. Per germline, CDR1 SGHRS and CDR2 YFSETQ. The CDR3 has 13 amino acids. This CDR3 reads CASSSLYGLEQFF. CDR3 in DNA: TGCGCCAGCAGCTCCCTATACGGACTTGAGCAGTTCTTC.

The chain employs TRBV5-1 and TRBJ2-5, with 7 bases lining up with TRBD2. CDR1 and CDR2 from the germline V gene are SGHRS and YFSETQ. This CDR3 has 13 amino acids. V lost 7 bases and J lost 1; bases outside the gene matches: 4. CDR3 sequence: CASGSGVQETQYF. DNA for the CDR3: TGCGCCAGCGGAAGCGGGGTCCAAGAGACCCAGTACTTC. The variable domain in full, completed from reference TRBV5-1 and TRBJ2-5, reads KAGVTQTPRYLIKTRGQQVTLSCSPISGHRSVSWYQQTPGQGLQFLFEYFSETQRNKGNFPGRFSGRQFSNSRSEMNVSTLELGDSALYLCASGSGVQETQYFGPGTRLLVL.

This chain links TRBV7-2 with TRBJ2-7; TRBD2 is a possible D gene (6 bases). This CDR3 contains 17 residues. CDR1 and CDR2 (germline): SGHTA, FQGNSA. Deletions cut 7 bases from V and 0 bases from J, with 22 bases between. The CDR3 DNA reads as TGTGCCAGCAACATCGGCCGCGGAGGGGCGGGCTCCTACGAGCAGTACTTC. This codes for CASNIGRGGAGSYEQYF. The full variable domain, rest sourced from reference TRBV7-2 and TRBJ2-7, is GAGVSQSPSNKVTEKGKDVELRCDPISGHTALYWYRQSLGQGLEFLIYFQGNSAPDKSGLPSDRFSAERTGGSVSTLTIQRTQQEDSAVYLCASNIGRGGAGSYEQYFGPGTRLTVT.

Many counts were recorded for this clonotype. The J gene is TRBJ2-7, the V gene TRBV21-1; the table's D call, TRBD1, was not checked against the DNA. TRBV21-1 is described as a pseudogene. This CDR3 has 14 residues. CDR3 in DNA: TGTGCCAGCAGCCGGGGACCCGCAGCCTACGAGCAGTACTTC. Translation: CASSRGPAAYEQYF.

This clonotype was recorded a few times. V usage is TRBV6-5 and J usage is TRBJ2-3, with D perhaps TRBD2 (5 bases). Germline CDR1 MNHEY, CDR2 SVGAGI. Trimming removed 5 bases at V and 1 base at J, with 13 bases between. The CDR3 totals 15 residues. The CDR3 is CASSPERIGTDTQYF. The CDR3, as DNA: TGTGCCAGCAGTCCTGAGCGGATCGGCACAGATACGCAGTATTTT.

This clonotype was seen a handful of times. The CDR3, as DNA: TGCGCCAGCAGCCGGACCCCAGATACGCAGTATTTT. Its protein product is CASSRTPDTQYF. The chain combines TRBV5-1 with TRBJ2-3; D gene ambiguous. Germline V gives CDR1 SGHRS, CDR2 YFSETQ. V was trimmed by 4 bases and J by 4 bases, leaving 7 bases between them. The length of the CDR3 is 12 residues.

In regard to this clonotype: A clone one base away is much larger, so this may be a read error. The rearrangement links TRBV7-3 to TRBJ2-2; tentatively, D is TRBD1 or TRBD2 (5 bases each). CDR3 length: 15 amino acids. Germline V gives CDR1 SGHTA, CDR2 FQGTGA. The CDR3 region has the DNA TGTGCCGGCAGCGAAACCGGGACCCTCAATGGGGAGCTGTTTTTT. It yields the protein CAGSETGTLNGELFF.

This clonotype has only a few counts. The CDR3 is CASSLTRAILYGYTF. The CDR3 bases are TGTGCCAGCAGCTTAACCAGGGCCATCCTCTATGGCTACACCTTC. The V and J genes are TRBV11-2 and TRBJ1-2, with D possibly TRBD1 on 5 matching bases. Germline V lookup: CDR1 SGHAT, CDR2 FQNNGV. V was cut by 2 bases and J by 4 bases, with 14 bases left in between. The CDR3 runs to 15 residues.

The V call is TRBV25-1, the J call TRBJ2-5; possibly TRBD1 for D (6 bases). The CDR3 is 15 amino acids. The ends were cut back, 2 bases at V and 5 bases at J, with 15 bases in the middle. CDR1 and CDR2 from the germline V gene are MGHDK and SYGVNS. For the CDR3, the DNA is TGTGCCAGCAGTGAAAGGAGAGGGGGTTTGGAGACCCAGTACTTC. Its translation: CASSERRGGLETQYF.

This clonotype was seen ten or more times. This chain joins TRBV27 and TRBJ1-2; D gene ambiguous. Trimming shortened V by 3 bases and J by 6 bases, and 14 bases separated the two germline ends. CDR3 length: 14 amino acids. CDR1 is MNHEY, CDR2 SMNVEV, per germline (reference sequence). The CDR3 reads CASSFPSPGDGYTF. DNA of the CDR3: TGTGCCAGCAGTTTCCCCTCCCCCGGCGATGGCTACACCTTC.

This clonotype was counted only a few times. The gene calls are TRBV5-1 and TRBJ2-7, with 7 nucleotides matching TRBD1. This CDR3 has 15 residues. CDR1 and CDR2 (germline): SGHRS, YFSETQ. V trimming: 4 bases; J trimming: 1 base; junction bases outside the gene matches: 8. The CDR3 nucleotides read TGCGCCAGCAGCCCTCGACAGGGTTCGTCCTACGAGCAGTACTTC. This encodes CASSPRQGSSYEQYF. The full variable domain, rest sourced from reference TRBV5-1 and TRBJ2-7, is KAGVTQTPRYLIKTRGQQVTLSCSPISGHRSVSWYQQTPGQGLQFLFEYFSETQRNKGNFPGRFSGRQFSNSRSEMNVSTLELGDSALYLCASSPRQGSSYEQYFGPGTRLTVT.

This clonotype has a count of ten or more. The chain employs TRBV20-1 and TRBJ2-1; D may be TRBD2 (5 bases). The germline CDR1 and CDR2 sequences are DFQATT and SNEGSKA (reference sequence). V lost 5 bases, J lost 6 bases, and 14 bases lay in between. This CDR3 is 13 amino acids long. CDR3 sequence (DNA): TGCAGTGCTTTAGACCGGGATGGCAATGAGCAGTTCTTC. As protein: CSALDRDGNEQFF.

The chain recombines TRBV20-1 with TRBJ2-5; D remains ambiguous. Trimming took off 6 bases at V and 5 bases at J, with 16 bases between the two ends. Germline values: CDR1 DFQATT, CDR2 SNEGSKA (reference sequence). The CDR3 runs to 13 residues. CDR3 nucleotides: TGCAGTGCCCTCCCAGACACAGACGAGACCCAGTACTTC. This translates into CSALPDTDETQYF.

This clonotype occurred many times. DNA for the CDR3: TGTGCCAGCATTCCCGCCGGGACTAGGGACACCGGGGAGCTGTTTTTT. Amino acids: CASIPAGTRDTGELFF. This chain connects TRBV27 to TRBJ2-2; 8 bases are a match to TRBD2. Germline trimming cut 7 bases from V and 3 bases from J; bases unmatched to any gene: 10. CDR1 is MNHEY and CDR2 is SMNVEV in the germline V gene (reference sequence). The length of the CDR3 is 16 residues.

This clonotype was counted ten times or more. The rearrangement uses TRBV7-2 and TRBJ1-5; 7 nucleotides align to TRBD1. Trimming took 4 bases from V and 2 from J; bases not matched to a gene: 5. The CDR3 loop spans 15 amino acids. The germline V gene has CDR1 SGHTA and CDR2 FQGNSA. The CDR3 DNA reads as TGTGCCAGCAGCTCACAGGGGAGTGGCAATCAGCCCCAGCATTTT. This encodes CASSSQGSGNQPQHF. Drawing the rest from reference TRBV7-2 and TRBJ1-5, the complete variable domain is GAGVSQSPSNKVTEKGKDVELRCDPISGHTALYWYRQSLGQGLEFLIYFQGNSAPDKSGLPSDRFSAERTGGSVSTLTIQRTQQEDSAVYLCASSSQGSGNQPQHFGDGTRLSIL.

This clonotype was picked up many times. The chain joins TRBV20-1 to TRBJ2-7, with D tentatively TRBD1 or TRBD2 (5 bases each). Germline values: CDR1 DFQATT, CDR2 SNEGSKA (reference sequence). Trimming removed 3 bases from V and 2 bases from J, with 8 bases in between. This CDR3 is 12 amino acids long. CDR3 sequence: CSASEGPYEQYF. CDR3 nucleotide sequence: TGCAGTGCTAGCGAGGGACCCTACGAGCAGTACTTC.

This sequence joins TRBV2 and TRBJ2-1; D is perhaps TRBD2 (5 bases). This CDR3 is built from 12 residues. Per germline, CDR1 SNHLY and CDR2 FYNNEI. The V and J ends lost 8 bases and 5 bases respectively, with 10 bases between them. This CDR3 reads CASRWTDNEQFF. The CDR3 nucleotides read TGTGCCAGCCGCTGGACTGACAATGAGCAGTTCTTC. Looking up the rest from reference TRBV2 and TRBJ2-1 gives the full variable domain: EPEVTQTPSHQVTQMGQEVILRCVPISNHLYFYWYRQILGQKVEFLVSFYNNEISEKSEIFDDQFSVERPDGSNFTLKIRSTKLEDSAMYFCASRWTDNEQFFGPGTRLTVL.

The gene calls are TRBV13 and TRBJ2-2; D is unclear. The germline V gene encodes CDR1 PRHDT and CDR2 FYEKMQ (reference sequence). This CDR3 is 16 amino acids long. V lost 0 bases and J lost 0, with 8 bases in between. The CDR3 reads CASSLGFNANTGELFF. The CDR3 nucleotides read TGTGCCAGCAGCTTAGGCTTTAACGCGAACACCGGGGAGCTGTTTTTT.

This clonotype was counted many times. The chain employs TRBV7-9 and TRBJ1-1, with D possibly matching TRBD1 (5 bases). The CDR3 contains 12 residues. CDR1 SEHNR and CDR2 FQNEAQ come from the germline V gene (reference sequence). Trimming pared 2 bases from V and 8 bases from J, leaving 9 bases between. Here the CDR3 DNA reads TGTGCCAGCAGCTTAAGCAGGGCAGAAGCTTTCTTT. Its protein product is CASSLSRAEAFF.

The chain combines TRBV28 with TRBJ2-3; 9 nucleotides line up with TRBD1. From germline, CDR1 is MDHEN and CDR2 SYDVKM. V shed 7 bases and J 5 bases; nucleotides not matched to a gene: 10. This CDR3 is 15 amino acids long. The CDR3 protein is CASTGRQGDLDTQYF. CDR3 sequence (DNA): TGTGCCAGCACCGGTCGACAGGGGGATTTAGATACGCAGTATTTT.

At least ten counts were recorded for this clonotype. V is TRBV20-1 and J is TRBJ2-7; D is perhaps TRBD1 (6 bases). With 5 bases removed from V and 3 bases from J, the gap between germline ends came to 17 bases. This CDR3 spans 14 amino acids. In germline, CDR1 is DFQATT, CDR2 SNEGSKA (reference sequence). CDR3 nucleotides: TGCAGTGCTTTGACAGGCTTAGGAGGCTACGAGCAGTACTTC. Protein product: CSALTGLGGYEQYF.

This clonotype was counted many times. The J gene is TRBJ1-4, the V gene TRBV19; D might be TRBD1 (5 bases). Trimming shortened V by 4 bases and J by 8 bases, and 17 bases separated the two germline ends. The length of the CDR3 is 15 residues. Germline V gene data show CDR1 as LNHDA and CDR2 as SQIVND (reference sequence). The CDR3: CASSRFYSGAEKLFF. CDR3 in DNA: TGTGCCAGTAGTAGGTTTTATTCCGGGGCCGAAAAACTGTTTTTT. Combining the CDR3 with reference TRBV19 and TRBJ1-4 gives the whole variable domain DGGITQSPKYLFRKEGQNVTLSCEQNLNHDAMYWYRQDPGQGLRLIYYSQIVNDFQKGDIAEGYSVSREKKESFPLTVTSAQKNPTAFYLCASSRFYSGAEKLFFGSGTQLSVL.

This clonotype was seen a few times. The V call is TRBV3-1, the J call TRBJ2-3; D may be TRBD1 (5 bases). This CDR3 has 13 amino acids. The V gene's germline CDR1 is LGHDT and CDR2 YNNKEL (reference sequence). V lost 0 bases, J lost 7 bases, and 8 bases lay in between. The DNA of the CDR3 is TGTGCCAGCAGCCAAGACTCAGGGTATACGCAGTATTTT. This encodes CASSQDSGYTQYF.

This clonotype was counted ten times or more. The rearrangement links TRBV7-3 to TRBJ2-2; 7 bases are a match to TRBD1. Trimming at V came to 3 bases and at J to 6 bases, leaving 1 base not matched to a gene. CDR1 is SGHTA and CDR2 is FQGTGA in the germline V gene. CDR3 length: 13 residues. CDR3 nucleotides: TGTGCCAGCAGCTTTGACAGGGCCGGGGAGCTGTTTTTT. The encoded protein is CASSFDRAGELFF.

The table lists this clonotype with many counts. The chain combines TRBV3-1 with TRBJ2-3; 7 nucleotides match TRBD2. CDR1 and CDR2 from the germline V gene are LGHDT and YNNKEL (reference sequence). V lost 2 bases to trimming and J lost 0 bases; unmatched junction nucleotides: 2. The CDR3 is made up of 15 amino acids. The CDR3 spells CASSQSGTSTDTQYF. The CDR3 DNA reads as TGTGCCAGCAGCCAAAGCGGGACTAGCACAGATACGCAGTATTTT.

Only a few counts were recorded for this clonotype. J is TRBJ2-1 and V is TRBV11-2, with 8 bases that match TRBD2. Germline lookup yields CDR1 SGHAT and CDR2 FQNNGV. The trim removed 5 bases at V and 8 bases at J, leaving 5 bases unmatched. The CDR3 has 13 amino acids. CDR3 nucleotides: TGTGCCAGCAGCCCGACTAGCGCCCATGAGCAGTTCTTC. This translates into CASSPTSAHEQFF.

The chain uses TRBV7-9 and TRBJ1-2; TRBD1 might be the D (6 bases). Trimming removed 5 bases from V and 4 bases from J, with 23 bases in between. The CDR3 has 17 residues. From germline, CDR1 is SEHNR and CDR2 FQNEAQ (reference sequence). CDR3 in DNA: TGTGCCAGCAGCCGGGCCCAGGGGCGCCAACTACCCTATGGCTACACCTTC. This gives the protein CASSRAQGRQLPYGYTF.